A selection of T cell receptor beta chains follows, all from one sample in a study of blood T cell repertoires in COVID-19. Profiling relied on immunoSEQ multiplex PCR, and the TCRdb table lists in-frame clones only, not all of them. This sample has some 200,000 clones, with roughly 91% found just once. The source material was PBMCs or T cells enriched from blood (not recorded which). The receptors originated from a man aged 30 to 39 in a cohort exposed to, infected with or recovered from COVID-19 (not recorded which). The CDR3 runs from the conserved cysteine through the conserved F or W. Each record gives: clone size, J gene, D gene, V gene, CDR3 protein, CDR3 DNA. The D gene is left open where the match is weak. Some rows have no size entry. The others give once, few or many, or a class for an expanded clone.

clone size: .; J gene: TRBJ2-1; D gene: TRBD2; V gene: TRBV19; CDR3 protein: CASRPIAGFYNEQFF; CDR3 DNA: TGTGCCAGTAGACCAATAGCGGGATTCTACAATGAGCAGTTCTTC
clone size: .; J gene: TRBJ2-7; D gene: TRBD1; V gene: TRBV19; CDR3 protein: CASSSPGQGSYEQYF; CDR3 DNA: TGTGCCAGTAGTAGTCCGGGACAGGGTAGCTACGAGCAGTACTTC
clone size: .; J gene: TRBJ2-1; D gene: TRBD2; V gene: TRBV19; CDR3 protein: CASGQREGHEQFF; CDR3 DNA: TGTGCCAGTGGGCAGCGGGAGGGCCACGAGCAGTTCTTC
clone size: .; J gene: TRBJ2-3; D gene: .; V gene: TRBV10-1; CDR3 protein: CASSESFSDTQYF; CDR3 DNA: TGCGCCAGCAGTGAATCTTTTTCCGATACGCAGTATTTT
clone size: few; J gene: TRBJ1-3; D gene: .; V gene: TRBV4-1; CDR3 protein: CASSQERAGGNTIYF; CDR3 DNA: TGCGCCAGCAGCCAAGAGCGGGCGGGAGGAAACACCATATATTTT
clone size: .; J gene: TRBJ2-3; D gene: .; V gene: TRBV28; CDR3 protein: CASRVLPDTQYF; CDR3 DNA: TGTGCCAGCAGGGTTCTACCAGATACGCAGTATTTT
clone size: few; J gene: TRBJ2-1; D gene: TRBD1; V gene: TRBV6-5; CDR3 protein: CASRVDRVGQFF; CDR3 DNA: TGTGCCAGCAGAGTGGACAGGGTGGGGCAGTTCTTC
clone size: .; J gene: TRBJ2-3; D gene: TRBD2; V gene: TRBV4-3; CDR3 protein: CASSQWGGATDTQYF; CDR3 DNA: TGCGCCAGCAGCCAGTGGGGGGGAGCTACAGATACGCAGTATTTT
clone size: .; J gene: TRBJ2-2; D gene: .; V gene: TRBV27; CDR3 protein: CASNRGGSGELFF; CDR3 DNA: TGTGCCAGCAATAGGGGGGGTTCCGGGGAGCTGTTTTTT
clone size: once; J gene: TRBJ1-2; D gene: .; V gene: TRBV28; CDR3 protein: CASSLPGRAYTF; CDR3 DNA: TGTGCCAGCAGTTTGCCAGGTAGAGCCTACACCTTC
clone size: few; J gene: TRBJ1-4; D gene: .; V gene: TRBV4-1; CDR3 protein: CASSRIEGNNEKLFF; CDR3 DNA: TGCGCCAGCAGCCGGATAGAGGGAAACAATGAAAAACTGTTTTTT
clone size: .; J gene: TRBJ1-1; D gene: .; V gene: TRBV19; CDR3 protein: CASSIDARGSGSFF; CDR3 DNA: TGTGCCAGTAGTATAGATGCGAGGGGGTCGGGGTCTTTCTTT
clone size: .; J gene: TRBJ1-5; D gene: TRBD1; V gene: TRBV28; CDR3 protein: CASIPGTVASTPQHF; CDR3 DNA: TGTGCCAGCATCCCCGGGACAGTCGCCAGTACGCCCCAGCATTTT
clone size: .; J gene: TRBJ2-1; D gene: TRBD1; V gene: TRBV27; CDR3 protein: CASGIQGVPYNEQFF; CDR3 DNA: TGTGCCAGCGGCATACAGGGGGTCCCCTACAATGAGCAGTTCTTC
clone size: .; J gene: TRBJ1-4; D gene: TRBD1; V gene: TRBV28; CDR3 protein: CASRPHTGALGEKLFF; CDR3 DNA: TGTGCCAGCAGACCGCACACAGGGGCCCTTGGGGAAAAACTGTTTTTT
clone size: .; J gene: TRBJ1-3; D gene: .; V gene: TRBV11-2; CDR3 protein: CASSVFTSPGNTIYF; CDR3 DNA: TGTGCCAGCAGCGTATTTACAAGTCCTGGAAACACCATATATTTT
clone size: .; J gene: TRBJ2-7; D gene: TRBD2; V gene: TRBV27; CDR3 protein: CASSLLGGYEQYF; CDR3 DNA: TGTGCCAGCAGTTTACTCGGGGGGTACGAGCAGTACTTC
clone size: .; J gene: TRBJ2-7; D gene: TRBD2; V gene: TRBV6-5; CDR3 protein: CASISTSGSAYEQYF; CDR3 DNA: TGTGCCAGCATCTCGACTAGCGGGAGCGCCTACGAGCAGTACTTC
clone size: .; J gene: TRBJ2-1; D gene: TRBD2; V gene: TRBV5-1; CDR3 protein: CASSLDGTSDYNEQFF; CDR3 DNA: TGCGCCAGCAGCTTGGACGGGACTAGCGACTACAATGAGCAGTTCTTC
clone size: .; J gene: TRBJ2-2; D gene: .; V gene: TRBV24-1; CDR3 protein: CATRGLRGTGELFF; CDR3 DNA: TGTGCCACCAGGGGCTTAAGGGGCACCGGGGAGCTGTTTTTT
clone size: .; J gene: TRBJ2-3; D gene: .; V gene: TRBV9; CDR3 protein: CASSAPSTDTQYF; CDR3 DNA: TGTGCCAGCAGCGCTCCTAGCACAGATACGCAGTATTTT